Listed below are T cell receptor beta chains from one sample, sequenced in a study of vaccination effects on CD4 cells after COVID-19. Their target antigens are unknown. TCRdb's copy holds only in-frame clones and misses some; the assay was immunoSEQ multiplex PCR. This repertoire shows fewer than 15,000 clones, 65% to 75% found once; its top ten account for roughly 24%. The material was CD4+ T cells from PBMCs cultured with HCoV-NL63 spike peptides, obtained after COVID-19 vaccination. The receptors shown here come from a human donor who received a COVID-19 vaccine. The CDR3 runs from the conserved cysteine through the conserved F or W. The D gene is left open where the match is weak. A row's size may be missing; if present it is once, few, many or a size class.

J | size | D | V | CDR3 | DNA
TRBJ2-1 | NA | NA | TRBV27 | CASSTPGLNNNEQFF | TGTGCCAGCAGTACTCCGGGACTCAATAACAATGAGCAGTTCTTC
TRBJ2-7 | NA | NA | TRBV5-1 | CASSLAGTLVGTSYEQYF | TGCGCCAGCAGCTTGGCCGGGACATTGGTCGGCACCTCCTACGAGCAGTACTTC
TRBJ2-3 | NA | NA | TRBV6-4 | CASSEGGSADTQYF | TGTGCCAGCAGTGAAGGGGGTTCAGCAGATACGCAGTATTTT
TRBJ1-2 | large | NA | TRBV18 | CASSPSGTASYGYTF | TGTGCCAGCTCACCATCCGGGACGGCCTCCTATGGCTACACCTTC
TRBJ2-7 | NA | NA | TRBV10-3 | CAISGTASYEQYF | TGTGCCATCAGTGGGACGGCCTCCTACGAGCAGTACTTC
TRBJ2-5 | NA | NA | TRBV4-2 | CASSQEGGETQYF | TGTGCCAGCAGCCAAGAAGGGGGAGAGACCCAGTACTTC
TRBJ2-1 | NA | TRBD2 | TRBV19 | CASSKTSASSYNEQFF | TGTGCCAGTAGTAAAACTAGCGCTAGCTCCTACAATGAGCAGTTCTTC
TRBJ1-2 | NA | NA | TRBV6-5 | CASSSRLLGGYTF | TGTGCCAGCAGCTCAAGACTACTTGGCGGCTACACCTTC
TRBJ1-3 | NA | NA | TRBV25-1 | CASSEWTDAGTIYF | TGTGCCAGCAGTGAATGGACAGATGCGGGCACCATATATTTT
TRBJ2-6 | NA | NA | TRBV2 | CASMRGLGAGANVLTF | TGTGCCAGCATGCGGGGGCTAGGTGCTGGGGCCAACGTCCTGACTTTC
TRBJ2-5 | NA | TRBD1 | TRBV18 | CASSPTGAETQYF | TGTGCCAGCTCACCCACAGGGGCGGAGACCCAGTACTTC
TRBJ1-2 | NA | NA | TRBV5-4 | CASSRPNYGYTF | TGTGCCAGCAGCCGACCTAACTATGGCTACACCTTC
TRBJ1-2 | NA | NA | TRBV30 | CAWSVGLAGTGYTF | TGTGCCTGGAGTGTAGGGCTTGCAGGGACCGGCTACACCTTC
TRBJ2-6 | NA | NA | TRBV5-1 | CASSLDGSGANVLTF | TGCGCCAGCAGCTTGGATGGCTCTGGGGCCAACGTCCTGACTTTC
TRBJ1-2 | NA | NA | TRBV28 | CASSLWGGGLRGYTF | TGTGCCAGCAGTTTATGGGGGGGCGGGTTGCGGGGCTACACCTTC
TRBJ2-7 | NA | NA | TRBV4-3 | CASSQGIQWRRNLSYEQYF | TGCGCCAGCAGCCAAGGGATTCAATGGCGACGGAACCTCTCCTACGAGCAGTACTTC
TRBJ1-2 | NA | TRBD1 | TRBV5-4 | CASSSSTGTADYGYTF | TGTGCCAGCAGCTCTTCGACAGGGACAGCCGACTATGGCTACACCTTC
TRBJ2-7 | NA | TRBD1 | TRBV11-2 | CASSSIRTGEPYEQYF | TGTGCCAGCAGCTCCATCCGGACAGGGGAACCCTACGAGCAGTACTTC
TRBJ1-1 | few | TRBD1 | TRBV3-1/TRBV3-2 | CASSSTGQGTEAFF | TGTGCCAGCAGCTCAACGGGACAGGGCACTGAAGCTTTCTTT
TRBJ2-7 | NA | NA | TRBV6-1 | CASSEVVQSSYEQYF | TGTGCCAGCAGTGAAGTAGTACAAAGCTCCTACGAGCAGTACTTC
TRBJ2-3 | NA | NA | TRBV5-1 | CASSFNAGGISDTQYF | TGCGCCAGCAGCTTTAACGCAGGCGGGATCTCAGATACGCAGTATTTT
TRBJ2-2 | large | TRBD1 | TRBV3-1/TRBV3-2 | CASSPQGAGTGELFF | TGTGCCAGCAGTCCACAGGGGGCGGGGACCGGGGAGCTGTTTTTT
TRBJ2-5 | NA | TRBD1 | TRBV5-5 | CASSGSRGRREETQYF | TGTGCCAGCAGCGGAAGCAGGGGGCGCCGGGAAGAGACCCAGTACTTC
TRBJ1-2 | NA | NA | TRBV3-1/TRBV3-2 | CASSPTSTANYGYTF | TGTGCCAGCAGCCCCACTTCGACAGCTAACTATGGCTACACCTTC
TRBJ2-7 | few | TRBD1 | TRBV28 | CASSRDSSYEQYF | TGTGCCAGCAGTCGGGACAGCTCCTACGAGCAGTACTTC
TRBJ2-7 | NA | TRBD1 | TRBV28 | CASSPDRVAYEQYF | TGTGCCAGCAGTCCGGACAGGGTCGCCTACGAGCAGTACTTC
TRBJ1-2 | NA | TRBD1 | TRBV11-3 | CASSLSNRGRSYGYTF | TGTGCCAGCAGCTTAAGCAACAGGGGGCGCAGCTATGGCTACACCTTC
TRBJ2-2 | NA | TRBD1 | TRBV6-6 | CASGGAGGPGELFF | TGTGCCAGCGGTGGGGCAGGGGGCCCCGGGGAGCTGTTTTTT
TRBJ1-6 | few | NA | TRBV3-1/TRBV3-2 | CASSQGGVTSPLHF | TGTGCCAGCAGCCAAGGGGGGGTTACTTCACCCCTCCACTTT
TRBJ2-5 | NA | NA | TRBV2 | CASRAGFQETQYF | TGTGCCAGCAGGGCGGGATTCCAAGAGACCCAGTACTTC
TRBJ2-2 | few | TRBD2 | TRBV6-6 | CASILGTSVTGELFF | TGTGCCAGCATCTTAGGGACTAGCGTCACCGGGGAGCTGTTTTTT
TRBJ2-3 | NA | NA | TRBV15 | CATSREGVTDTQYF | TGTGCCACCAGCAGAGAAGGCGTCACAGATACGCAGTATTTT
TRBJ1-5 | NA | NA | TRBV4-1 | CASSQFPGSYSNQPQHF | TGCGCCAGCAGCCAATTTCCCGGGAGTTATAGCAATCAGCCCCAGCATTTT
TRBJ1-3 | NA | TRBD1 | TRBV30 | CAWSPTGVLLGNTIYF | TGTGCCTGGAGTCCTACAGGGGTCCTCCTCGGAAACACCATATATTTT
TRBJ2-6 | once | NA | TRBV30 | CAWSQWGVSGANVLTF | TGTGCCTGGAGTCAATGGGGGGTTTCTGGGGCCAACGTCCTGACTTTC
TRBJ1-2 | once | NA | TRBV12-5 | CASGDHRKLNYGYTF | TGTGCTAGTGGGGACCACAGGAAATTAAACTATGGCTACACCTTC
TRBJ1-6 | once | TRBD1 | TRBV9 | CASSDNRGIGSPLHF | TGTGCCAGCAGCGACAACAGGGGTATAGGATCACCCCTCCACTTT
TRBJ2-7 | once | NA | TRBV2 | CASRGEGYEQYF | TGTGCCAGCAGAGGAGAGGGGTACGAGCAGTACTTC
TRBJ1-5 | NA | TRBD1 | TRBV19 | CASSTTGTGAGQPQHF | TGTGCCAGTAGTACAACCGGGACAGGGGCGGGTCAGCCCCAGCATTTT
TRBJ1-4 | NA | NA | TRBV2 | CASSQTLGVGEKLFF | TGTGCCAGCAGTCAGACCCTCGGGGTGGGTGAAAAACTGTTTTTT